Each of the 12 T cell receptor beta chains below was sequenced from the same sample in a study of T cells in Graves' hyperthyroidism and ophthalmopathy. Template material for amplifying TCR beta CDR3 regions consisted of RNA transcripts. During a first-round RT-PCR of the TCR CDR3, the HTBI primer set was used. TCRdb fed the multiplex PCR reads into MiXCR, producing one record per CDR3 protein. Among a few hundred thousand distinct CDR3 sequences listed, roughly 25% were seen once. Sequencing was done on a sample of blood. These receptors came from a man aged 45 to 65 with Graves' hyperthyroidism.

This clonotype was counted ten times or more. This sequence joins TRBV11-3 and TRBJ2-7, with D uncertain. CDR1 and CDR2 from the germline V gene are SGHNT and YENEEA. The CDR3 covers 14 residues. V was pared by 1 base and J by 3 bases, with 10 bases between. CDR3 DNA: TGTGCCAGCAGCTTAGCGGCCGAGTACTACGAGCAGTACTTC. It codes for CASSLAAEYYEQYF.

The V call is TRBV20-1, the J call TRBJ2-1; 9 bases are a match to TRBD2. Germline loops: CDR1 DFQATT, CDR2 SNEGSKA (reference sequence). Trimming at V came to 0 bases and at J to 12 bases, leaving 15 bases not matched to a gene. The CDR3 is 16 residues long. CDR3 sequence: CSARDLASGNLVVQFF. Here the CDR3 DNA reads TGCAGTGCTAGAGATTTAGCTAGCGGGAATTTGGTGGTGCAGTTCTTC.

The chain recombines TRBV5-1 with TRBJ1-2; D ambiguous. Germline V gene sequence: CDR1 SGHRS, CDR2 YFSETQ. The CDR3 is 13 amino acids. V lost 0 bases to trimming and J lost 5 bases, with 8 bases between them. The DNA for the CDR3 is TGCGCCAGCAGCTTGGCTGCGACGTATGGCTACACCTTC. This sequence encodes CASSLAATYGYTF.

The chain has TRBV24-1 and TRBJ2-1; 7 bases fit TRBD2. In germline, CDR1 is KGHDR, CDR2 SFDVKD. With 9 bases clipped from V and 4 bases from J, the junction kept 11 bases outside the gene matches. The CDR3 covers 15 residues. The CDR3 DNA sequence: TGTGCCACCTCCTATGGGGCTAGCGGTTACAATGAGCAGTTCTTC. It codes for CATSYGASGYNEQFF.

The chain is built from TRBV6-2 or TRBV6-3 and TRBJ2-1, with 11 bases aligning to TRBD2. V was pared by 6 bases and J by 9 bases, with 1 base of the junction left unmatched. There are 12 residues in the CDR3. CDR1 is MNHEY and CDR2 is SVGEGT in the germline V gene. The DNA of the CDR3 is TGTGCCAGCAGGACTAGCGGGACTGAGCAGTTCTTC. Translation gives CASRTSGTEQFF.

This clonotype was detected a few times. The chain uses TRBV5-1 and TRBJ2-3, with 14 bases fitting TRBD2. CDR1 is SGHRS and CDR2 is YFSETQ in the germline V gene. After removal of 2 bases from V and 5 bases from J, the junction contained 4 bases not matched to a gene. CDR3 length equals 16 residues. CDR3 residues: CASSLPGTSGGDTQYF. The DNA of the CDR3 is TGCGCCAGCAGCTTACCCGGGACTAGCGGGGGAGATACGCAGTATTTT.

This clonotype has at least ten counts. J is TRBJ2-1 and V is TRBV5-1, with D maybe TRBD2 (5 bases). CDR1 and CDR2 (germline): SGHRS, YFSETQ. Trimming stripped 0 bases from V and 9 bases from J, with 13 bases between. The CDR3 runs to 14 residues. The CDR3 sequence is CASSLGSQAAEQFF. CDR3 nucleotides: TGCGCCAGCAGCTTGGGGTCGCAAGCGGCTGAGCAGTTCTTC.

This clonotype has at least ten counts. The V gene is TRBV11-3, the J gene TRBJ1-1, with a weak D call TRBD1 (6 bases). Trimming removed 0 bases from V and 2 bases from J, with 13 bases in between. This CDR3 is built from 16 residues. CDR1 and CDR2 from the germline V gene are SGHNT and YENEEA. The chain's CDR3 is CASSLDRGARNTEAFF. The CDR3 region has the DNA TGTGCCAGCAGCTTAGATCGGGGGGCGCGAAACACTGAAGCTTTCTTT.

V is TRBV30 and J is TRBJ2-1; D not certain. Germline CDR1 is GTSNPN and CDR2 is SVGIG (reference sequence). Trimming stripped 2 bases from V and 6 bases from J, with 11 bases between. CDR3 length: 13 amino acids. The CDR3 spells CAWSPRYANEQFF. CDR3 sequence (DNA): TGTGCCTGGAGTCCCCGTTACGCCAATGAGCAGTTCTTC.

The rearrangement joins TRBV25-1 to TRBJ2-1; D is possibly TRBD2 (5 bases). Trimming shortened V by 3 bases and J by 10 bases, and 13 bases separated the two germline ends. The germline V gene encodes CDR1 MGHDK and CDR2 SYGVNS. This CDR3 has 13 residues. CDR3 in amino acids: CASSDARRGEQFF. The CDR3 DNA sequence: TGTGCCAGCAGTGACGCCCGCCGGGGAGAGCAGTTCTTC. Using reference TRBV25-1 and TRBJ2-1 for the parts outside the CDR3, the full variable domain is EADIYQTPRYLVIGTGKKITLECSQTMGHDKMYWYQQDPGMELHLIHYSYGVNSTEKGDLSSESTVSRIRTEHFPLTLESARPSHTSQYLCASSDARRGEQFFGPGTRLTVL.

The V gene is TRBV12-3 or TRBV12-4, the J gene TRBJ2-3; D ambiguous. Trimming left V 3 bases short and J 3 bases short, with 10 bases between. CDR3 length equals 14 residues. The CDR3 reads CASSFAQGTDTQYF. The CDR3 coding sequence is TGTGCCAGCAGTTTCGCACAAGGTACAGATACGCAGTATTTT.

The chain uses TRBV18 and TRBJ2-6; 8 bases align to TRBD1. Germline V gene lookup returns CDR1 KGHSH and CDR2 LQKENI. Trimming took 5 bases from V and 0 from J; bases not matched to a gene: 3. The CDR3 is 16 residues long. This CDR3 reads CASSRDRYSGANVLTF. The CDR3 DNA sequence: TGTGCCAGCTCAAGGGACAGGTACTCTGGGGCCAACGTCCTGACTTTC.